This T cell receptor beta chain was retrieved from a study of blood T cell repertoires in COVID-19. Original methodology: The assay estimated nucleated cells by amplifying reference gene primers. Measured with immunoSEQ multiplex PCR; TCRdb has only the in-frame clones, and not every one. V and J calls and clone size are given by that table; D and trimming were obtained from the DNA. The sample has 150,000 or so clones, roughly 80% seen once; the top ten hold approximately 2.9%. Specimen: peripheral blood. This clonotype was obtained from a woman aged 80 or older with acute or convalescent COVID-19.

The DNA for the CDR3 is TGTGCCAGCAGTGACTCCTCCGGAGCTGAAGAGCAGTTCTTC. Amino acids: CASSDSSGAEEQFF. The chain has TRBV6-4 and TRBJ2-1, with D hard to call. V gave up 0 bases and J gave up 10 bases, with 13 bases separating them. The CDR3 runs 14 residues. Looked up from germline, CDR1 is MRHNA and CDR2 is SNTAGT.